This TCR beta chain came from a study of blood T cell repertoires in COVID-19. Across the study: From the United States, Italy and Spain came samples of acute and convalescent COVID-19. T cells, B-cell-depleted T cells, or PBMCs provided the cDNA or gDNA that served as material.

Authors' data handling: It was from reference gene primer amplification that nucleated cell counts were estimated. TCRdb keeps only in-frame clones here, not all; method: immunoSEQ multiplex PCR. That table gives V, J and clone size, and the DNA gave D and trimming. The top ten hold around 19% of the sample, which has 40,000 to 50,000 clones, over 85% seen once. V shed 3 bases, J shed 6 bases, and the junction held 11 bases outside the gene matches. From germline, CDR1 is SGDLS and CDR2 YYNGEE. The CDR3 has 15 amino acids. This clonotype was sampled from a man between 70 and 80 years old with active COVID-19. Sequenced: peripheral blood. This sequence joins TRBV9 and TRBJ2-7; 8 positions match TRBD2. For the CDR3, the DNA is TGTGCCAGCAGCGCCGGACTAGCTTGGGCCTCCGAGCAGTACTTC. As protein: CASSAGLAWASEQYF.